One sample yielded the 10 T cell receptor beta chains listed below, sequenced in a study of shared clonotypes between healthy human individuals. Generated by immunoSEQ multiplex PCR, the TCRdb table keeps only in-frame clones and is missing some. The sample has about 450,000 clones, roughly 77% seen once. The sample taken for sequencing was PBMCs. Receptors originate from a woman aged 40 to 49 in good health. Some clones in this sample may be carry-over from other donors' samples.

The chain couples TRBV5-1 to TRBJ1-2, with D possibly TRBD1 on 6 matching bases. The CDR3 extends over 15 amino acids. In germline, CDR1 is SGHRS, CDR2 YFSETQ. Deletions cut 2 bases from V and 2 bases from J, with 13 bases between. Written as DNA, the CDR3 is TGCGCCAGCAGCTTCACGGGGGCAGGGAACTATGGCTACACCTTC. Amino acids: CASSFTGAGNYGYTF. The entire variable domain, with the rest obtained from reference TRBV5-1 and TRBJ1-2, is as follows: KAGVTQTPRYLIKTRGQQVTLSCSPISGHRSVSWYQQTPGQGLQFLFEYFSETQRNKGNFPGRFSGRQFSNSRSEMNVSTLELGDSALYLCASSFTGAGNYGYTFGSGTRLTVV.

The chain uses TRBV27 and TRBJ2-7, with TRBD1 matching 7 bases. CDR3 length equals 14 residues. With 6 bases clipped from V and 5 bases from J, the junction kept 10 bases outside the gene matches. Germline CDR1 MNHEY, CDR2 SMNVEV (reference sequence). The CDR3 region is CASRPSRGFNEQYF. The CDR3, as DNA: TGTGCCAGCAGACCGTCCAGGGGGTTCAACGAGCAGTACTTC.

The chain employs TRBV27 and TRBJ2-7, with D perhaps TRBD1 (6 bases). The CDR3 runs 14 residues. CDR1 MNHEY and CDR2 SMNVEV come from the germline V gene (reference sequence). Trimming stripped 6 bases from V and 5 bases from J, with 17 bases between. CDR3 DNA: TGTGCCAGCAGGCCAAACAGGGTCAGCAACGAGCAGTACTTC. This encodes CASRPNRVSNEQYF.

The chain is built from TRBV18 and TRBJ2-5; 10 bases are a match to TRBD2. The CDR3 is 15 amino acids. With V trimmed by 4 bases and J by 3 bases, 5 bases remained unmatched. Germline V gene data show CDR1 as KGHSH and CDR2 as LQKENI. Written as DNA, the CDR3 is TGTGCCAGCTCACTGCTAGCGGGAGTAGAAGAGACCCAGTACTTC. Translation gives CASSLLAGVEETQYF.

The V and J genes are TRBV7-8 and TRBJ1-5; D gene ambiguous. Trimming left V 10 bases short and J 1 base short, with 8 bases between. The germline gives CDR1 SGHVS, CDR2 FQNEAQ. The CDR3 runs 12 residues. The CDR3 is CATGGSNQPQHF. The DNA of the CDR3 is TGTGCCACCGGCGGGAGCAATCAGCCCCAGCATTTT. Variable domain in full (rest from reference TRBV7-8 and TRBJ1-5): GAGVSQSPRYKVAKRGQDVALRCDPISGHVSLFWYQQALGQGPEFLTYFQNEAQLDKSGLPSDRFFAERPEGSVSTLKIQRTQQEDSAVYLCATGGSNQPQHFGDGTRLSIL.

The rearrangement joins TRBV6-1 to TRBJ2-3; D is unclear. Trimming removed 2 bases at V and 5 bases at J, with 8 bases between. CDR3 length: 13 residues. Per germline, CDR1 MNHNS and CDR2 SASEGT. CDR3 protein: CASSETWRDTQYF. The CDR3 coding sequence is TGTGCCAGCAGTGAAACCTGGCGAGATACGCAGTATTTT.

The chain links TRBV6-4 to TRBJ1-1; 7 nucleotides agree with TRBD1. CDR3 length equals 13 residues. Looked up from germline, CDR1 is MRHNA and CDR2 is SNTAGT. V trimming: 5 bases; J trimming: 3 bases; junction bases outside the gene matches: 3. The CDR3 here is CASSLTGDTEAFF. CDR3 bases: TGTGCCAGCAGTTTAACAGGGGACACTGAAGCTTTCTTT.

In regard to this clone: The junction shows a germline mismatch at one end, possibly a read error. Here the CDR3 DNA reads TGTGCTAGCAGCCCCGGGGCTAGCGGGAGACTCAATGAGCAGTTCTTC. Protein: CASSPGASGRLNEQFF. The chain joins TRBV7-7 to TRBJ2-1; 10 bases map to TRBD2. The CDR3 is 16 residues long. Per germline, CDR1 SSHAT and CDR2 FNYEAQ (reference sequence).

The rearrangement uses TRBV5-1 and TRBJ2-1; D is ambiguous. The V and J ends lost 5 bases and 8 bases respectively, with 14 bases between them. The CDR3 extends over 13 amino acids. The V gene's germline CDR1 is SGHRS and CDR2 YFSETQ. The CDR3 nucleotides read TGCGCCAGCAGTATAATCTCGGGTGATGAGCAGTTCTTC. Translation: CASSIISGDEQFF.

CDR3 DNA: TGTGCCAGCAGTTTTGTGGGGCCGTTCTACGAGCAGTACTTC. It codes for CASSFVGPFYEQYF. V and J are TRBV28 and TRBJ2-7; D perhaps matches TRBD1 (5 bases). The CDR3 extends over 14 amino acids. Germline assignment: CDR1 MDHEN and CDR2 SYDVKM. V dropped 3 bases and J dropped 3 bases, with 12 bases sitting between them.